Shown below are 32 T cell receptor beta chains from a single sample sequenced in a study of CD4 T cells in relation to SARS-CoV-2 and coronaviruses. The unexposed donors gave CD4+ T cells in 2011-2018, prior to COVID-19. The cells were cultured for under 13 days before CD4+ T cells were isolated. The method was immunoSEQ multiplex PCR; TCRdb's version includes in-frame clones alone and lacks a portion of them. The sample holds about 11,000 clones; 84% are singletons and the top ten take around a quarter. The antigens these receptors bind are not known. Sequenced sample: CD4+ T cells from PBMCs, cultured in vitro. The source of these receptors is a human donor in good health.

The chain combines TRBV9 with TRBJ2-3; a weak D match, TRBD2 (6 bases). The CDR3 runs to 15 residues. With 4 bases removed from V and 6 bases from J, the gap between germline ends came to 18 bases. The germline V gene encodes CDR1 SGDLS and CDR2 YYNGEE. The CDR3 protein is CASSPPAGLGDTQYF. DNA for the CDR3: TGTGCCAGCAGCCCTCCCGCGGGATTAGGGGATACGCAGTATTTT. Combining the CDR3 with reference TRBV9 and TRBJ2-3 gives the whole variable domain DSGVTQTPKHLITATGQRVTLRCSPRSGDLSVYWYQQSLDQGLQFLIQYYNGEERAKGNILERFSAQQFPDLHSELNLSSLELGDSALYFCASSPPAGLGDTQYFGPGTRLTVL.

The chain is built from TRBV6-5 and TRBJ1-1; no definite D call. Germline V gives CDR1 MNHEY, CDR2 SVGAGI. The CDR3 length is 15 residues. V shed 7 bases and J shed 1 base, with 16 bases lying between them. The CDR3 region has the DNA TGTGCCAGCACCCCTGGTCCCGCGGGGAACACTGAAGCTTTCTTT. Translating it yields CASTPGPAGNTEAFF.

J is TRBJ2-5 and V is TRBV27, with 7 bases fitting TRBD1. This CDR3 spans 15 amino acids. V lost 6 bases, J lost 3 bases, and 10 bases stayed unmatched. Per the germline V gene, CDR1 is MNHEY and CDR2 is SMNVEV (reference sequence). The CDR3 region has the DNA TGTGCCAGCAGGGTTTACAGGGGTGGAAAAGAGACCCAGTACTTC. Translating gives CASRVYRGGKETQYF.

The chain combines TRBV18 with TRBJ1-1; weak D call: TRBD1 (6 bases). The V and J ends lost 1 base and 6 bases respectively, with 12 bases between them. Germline loops: CDR1 KGHSH, CDR2 LQKENI. The CDR3 sequence is 14 residues long. CDR3 bases: TGTGCCAGCTCACCACTGGGGGCCGAAGCTGAAGCTTTCTTT. Translating it yields CASSPLGAEAEAFF. The full variable domain, with the rest looked up from reference TRBV18 and TRBJ1-1, is NAGVMQNPRHLVRRRGQEARLRCSPMKGHSHVYWYRQLPEEGLKFMVYLQKENIIDESGMPKERFSAEFPKEGPSILRIQQVVRGDSAAYFCASSPLGAEAEAFFGQGTRLTVV.

For the CDR3, the DNA is TGTGCCAGCAGTGGCCGTCTGGTTGGGGGGTACGAGCAGTACTTC. Protein sequence: CASSGRLVGGYEQYF. V gene TRBV2 combines with J gene TRBJ2-7, with D tentatively TRBD2 (6 bases). From germline, CDR1 is SNHLY and CDR2 FYNNEI. The V and J ends lost 4 bases and 4 bases respectively, with 17 bases between them. The CDR3 has 15 amino acids.

This clone is a singleton in its sample. V usage is TRBV19 and J usage is TRBJ1-1; D gene unclear. This CDR3 is 13 amino acids long. CDR1 LNHDA and CDR2 SQIVND come from the germline V gene (reference sequence). V lost 6 bases and J lost 1, with 9 bases in between. Here the CDR3 reads CASRLSENTEAFF. CDR3 sequence (DNA): TGTGCCAGTAGGTTGTCAGAGAACACTGAAGCTTTCTTT. Combining the CDR3 with reference TRBV19 and TRBJ1-1 gives the whole variable domain DGGITQSPKYLFRKEGQNVTLSCEQNLNHDAMYWYRQDPGQGLRLIYYSQIVNDFQKGDIAEGYSVSREKKESFPLTVTSAQKNPTAFYLCASRLSENTEAFFGQGTRLTVV.

Only a few counts were recorded for this clone. This sequence joins TRBV20-1 and TRBJ1-2, with D possibly matching TRBD1 (6 bases). Germline V gene sequence: CDR1 DFQATT, CDR2 SNEGSKA (reference sequence). V was trimmed by 5 bases and J by 5 bases, leaving 9 bases between them. The CDR3 has 11 amino acids. This chain's CDR3 is CSARTAYGYTF. The CDR3 region has the DNA TGCAGTGCTCGGACAGCTTATGGCTACACCTTC.

V gene TRBV7-9 combines with J gene TRBJ1-5, with D unresolved. The CDR3 is made up of 15 amino acids. Trimming removed 0 bases at V and 4 bases at J, with 10 bases between. Germline loops: CDR1 SEHNR, CDR2 FQNEAQ (reference sequence). The CDR3: CASSLASDSNQPQHF. The CDR3 DNA is TGTGCCAGCAGCTTAGCCTCGGATTCGAATCAGCCCCAGCATTTT.

The gene calls are TRBV7-2 and TRBJ2-2, with D unresolved. The CDR3 loop spans 14 amino acids. V shed 0 bases and J shed 3 bases, with 5 bases lying between them. The germline gives CDR1 SGHTA, CDR2 FQGNSA. This CDR3 reads CASSLAVDTGELFF. In nucleotides, the CDR3 is TGTGCCAGCAGCTTAGCTGTAGACACCGGGGAGCTGTTTTTT. The complete variable domain, with remaining parts taken from reference TRBV7-2 and TRBJ2-2, reads GAGVSQSPSNKVTEKGKDVELRCDPISGHTALYWYRQSLGQGLEFLIYFQGNSAPDKSGLPSDRFSAERTGGSVSTLTIQRTQQEDSAVYLCASSLAVDTGELFFGEGSRLTVL.

This chain uses TRBV4-1 with TRBJ2-5; no clear D. This CDR3 is 17 amino acids long. Germline CDR1 MGHRA, CDR2 YSYEKL. Trimming cost V 2 bases and J 0 bases, with 16 bases left between them. The CDR3 coding sequence is TGCGCCAGCAGCCAAAGGCCCCGCATAGAGTACCAAGAGACCCAGTACTTC. Protein product: CASSQRPRIEYQETQYF.

The rearrangement links TRBV25-1 to TRBJ2-7, with D unresolved. CDR3 length: 11 residues. The germline V gene has CDR1 MGHDK and CDR2 SYGVNS. V was cut by 4 bases and J by 3 bases, with 4 bases left in between. The CDR3 loop is CASSGSYEQYF. The CDR3 DNA is TGTGCCAGCAGTGGTAGCTACGAGCAGTACTTC.

This rearrangement joins TRBV5-1 to TRBJ2-2, with 8 bases identical to TRBD1. Germline loops: CDR1 SGHRS, CDR2 YFSETQ. This CDR3 is 15 amino acids long. V gave up 4 bases and J gave up 7 bases; unmatched junction bases: 9. This CDR3 is CASSLIQGASGELFF. The CDR3 DNA reads as TGCGCCAGCAGCCTAATCCAGGGGGCTAGCGGGGAGCTGTTTTTT.

For the CDR3, the DNA is TGTGCCAGCAGTGGGGCCCACCCCTCCGGGGAGCTGTTTTTT. This translates into CASSGAHPSGELFF. The chain carries TRBV6-2 or TRBV6-3 and TRBJ2-2, with a possible D match to TRBD1 (5 bases). The germline V gene has CDR1 MNHEY and CDR2 SVGEGT. The CDR3 sequence is 14 residues long. Trimming shortened V by 5 bases and J by 6 bases, and 13 bases separated the two germline ends.

The chain carries TRBV11-2 and TRBJ2-5, with 14 bases fitting TRBD2. The J segment lost 3 bases and the V segment lost 5 bases, leaving 5 bases of the junction unmatched. Germline values: CDR1 SGHAT, CDR2 FQNNGV. This CDR3 is 16 amino acids long. CDR3 region: CASSLRLAGGEETQYF. The CDR3 region has the DNA TGTGCCAGCAGCCTCCGACTAGCGGGAGGGGAAGAGACCCAGTACTTC.

This clone was seen once. The chain combines TRBV19 with TRBJ1-5, with D uncertain. The CDR3 loop spans 15 amino acids. Germline V gene sequence: CDR1 LNHDA, CDR2 SQIVND (reference sequence). V lost 0 bases and J 2 bases, leaving 8 bases between the germline ends. The CDR3 loop reads CASSIDYGGNQPQHF. The DNA of the CDR3 is TGTGCCAGTAGTATAGACTATGGTGGCAATCAGCCCCAGCATTTT. The full variable domain, completed using reference TRBV19 and TRBJ1-5, is DGGITQSPKYLFRKEGQNVTLSCEQNLNHDAMYWYRQDPGQGLRLIYYSQIVNDFQKGDIAEGYSVSREKKESFPLTVTSAQKNPTAFYLCASSIDYGGNQPQHFGDGTRLSIL.

The J gene is TRBJ1-2, the V gene TRBV30; tentative D call: TRBD1 (6 bases). This CDR3 region has 15 residues. V lost 2 bases, J lost 0 bases, and 13 bases lay in between. Germline values: CDR1 GTSNPN, CDR2 SVGIG (reference sequence). CDR3 protein: CAWSTQGVANYGYTF. The CDR3 DNA follows: TGTGCCTGGAGTACACAGGGTGTGGCTAACTATGGCTACACCTTC.

The chain has TRBV6-5 and TRBJ2-7; TRBD1 might be the D (7 bases). Germline loops: CDR1 MNHEY, CDR2 SVGAGI. Trimming removed 11 bases from V and 6 bases from J, with 17 bases in between. There are 12 residues in the CDR3. The CDR3 coding sequence is TGTGCCGTCCAGGGGGAGGCTCGCGAGCAGTACTTC. This translates into CAVQGEAREQYF.

The V gene is TRBV9, the J gene TRBJ1-2, with a weak D call TRBD1 (5 bases). V lost 3 bases, J lost 4 bases, and 19 bases lay in between. Germline loops: CDR1 SGDLS, CDR2 YYNGEE. This CDR3 is built from 16 residues. This chain's CDR3 is CASSAYTGTDSYGYTF. The CDR3 DNA follows: TGTGCCAGCAGCGCTTACACTGGGACGGACTCCTATGGCTACACCTTC.

The CDR3 region has the DNA TGTGCCAGCAGTCCCCCTGGGGCAGGGGGGTCATATACGCAGTATTTT. It translates to CASSPPGAGGSYTQYF. V gene TRBV28 combines with J gene TRBJ2-3, with D possibly being TRBD1 (7 bases). The CDR3 covers 16 residues. The V and J ends lost 5 bases and 7 bases respectively, with 22 bases between them. CDR1 is MDHEN and CDR2 is SYDVKM in the germline V gene.

This chain uses TRBV5-4 with TRBJ2-7; 8 positions agree with TRBD2. CDR3 length: 15 residues. V gave up 2 bases and J gave up 0 bases; unmatched junction bases: 4. Germline V gene lookup returns CDR1 SGHNT and CDR2 YYREEE (reference sequence). CDR3 protein: CASSFGAGGSYEQYF. CDR3 DNA sequence: TGTGCCAGCAGCTTTGGTGCGGGGGGCTCCTACGAGCAGTACTTC.

This sequence joins TRBV9 and TRBJ1-4; D is perhaps TRBD1 (5 bases). Germline CDR1 and CDR2: SGDLS and YYNGEE. This CDR3 comprises 13 residues. V was clipped by 0 bases and J by 7 bases, with 7 bases between them. CDR3 in amino acids: CASSVGGGEKLFF. The CDR3 bases are TGTGCCAGCAGCGTAGGGGGGGGTGAAAAACTGTTTTTT.

The chain carries TRBV19 and TRBJ2-5; 9 positions agree with TRBD1. Losses at the gene ends were 4 bases for V and 2 bases for J; bases not matched to a gene: 5. The CDR3 has 15 amino acids. Per the germline V gene, CDR1 is LNHDA and CDR2 is SQIVND (reference sequence). The CDR3 spells CASSTGQGGQETQYF. The CDR3 DNA sequence: TGTGCCAGTAGTACGGGACAGGGAGGTCAAGAGACCCAGTACTTC.

This chain links TRBV4-3 with TRBJ2-7; a weak D match, TRBD2 (6 bases). The CDR3 is made up of 15 amino acids. Trimming removed 0 bases at V and 4 bases at J, with 13 bases between. The germline gives CDR1 LGHNA, CDR2 YSLEER. The CDR3 region is CASSQEGRGRYEQYF. The DNA of the CDR3 is TGCGCCAGCAGCCAAGAGGGTAGAGGGAGGTACGAGCAGTACTTC.

The gene calls are TRBV11-2 and TRBJ2-1; a weak D match, TRBD2 (7 bases). Per germline, CDR1 SGHAT and CDR2 FQNNGV. Trimming cost V 3 bases and J 2 bases, with 14 bases left between them. The CDR3 has 16 amino acids. For the CDR3, the DNA is TGTGCCAGCAGCTTGATGGCGGGGGCCCCCTACAATGAGCAGTTCTTC. It translates to CASSLMAGAPYNEQFF.

V gene TRBV7-2 combines with J gene TRBJ1-4, with 9 positions matching TRBD1. Germline CDR1 SGHTA, CDR2 FQGNSA. The CDR3 loop spans 15 amino acids. V dropped 5 bases and J dropped 7; count of bases not matched to a gene: 8. Written as DNA, the CDR3 is TGTGCCAGCAGCCCGGGCCACAGGGGGCGTGAAAAACTGTTTTTT. It specifies CASSPGHRGREKLFF.

The chain has TRBV5-1 and TRBJ2-3; TRBD1 matches at 8 bases. This CDR3 comprises 17 residues. After removal of 4 bases from V and 0 bases from J, the junction contained 10 bases not matched to a gene. Looked up from germline, CDR1 is SGHRS and CDR2 is YFSETQ. The CDR3 sequence is CASSTEGRDRSTDTQYF. In DNA, the CDR3 is TGCGCCAGCAGCACCGAGGGGCGGGACAGGAGCACAGATACGCAGTATTTT.

The CDR3 sequence is CASSAGTANQPQHF. The CDR3 nucleotides are TGTGCCAGCAGTGCCGGGACAGCAAATCAGCCCCAGCATTTT. V gene TRBV2 combines with J gene TRBJ1-5; 7 nucleotides match TRBD1. Germline V gene data show CDR1 as SNHLY and CDR2 as FYNNEI. CDR3 size: 14 residues. The J segment lost 4 bases and the V segment lost 4 bases, leaving 4 bases of the junction unmatched.

The chain links TRBV9 to TRBJ2-7, with 11 bases matching TRBD2. The V and J ends lost 2 bases and 7 bases, in that order; junction bases with no gene match: 14. From germline, CDR1 is SGDLS and CDR2 YYNGEE. The CDR3 sequence is 17 residues long. The CDR3 region is CASSVSLTSGVRGEQYF. CDR3 in DNA: TGTGCCAGCAGCGTTTCCCTGACTAGCGGGGTGAGAGGGGAGCAGTACTTC.

J is TRBJ1-2 and V is TRBV4-3, with a possible D match to TRBD1 (5 bases). The V and J ends lost 0 bases and 6 bases respectively, with 14 bases between them. This CDR3 has 15 residues. The V gene's germline CDR1 is LGHNA and CDR2 YSLEER. DNA of the CDR3: TGCGCCAGCAGCCAAGATCCGGGCAGGGAGCATGGCTACACCTTC. This sequence encodes CASSQDPGREHGYTF.

In DNA form, the CDR3 reads TGTGCAATAACCGGGACTAGCGCCTTAGAGCAGTACTTC. As protein: CAITGTSALEQYF. The chain uses TRBV30 and TRBJ2-7; TRBD2 agrees at 10 bases. The CDR3 length is 13 residues. Germline V gene lookup returns CDR1 GTSNPN and CDR2 SVGIG (reference sequence). Complete variable domain (other parts from reference TRBV30 and TRBJ2-7): SQTIHQWPATLVQPVGSPLSLECTVEGTSNPNLYWYRQAAGRGLQLLFYSVGIGQISSEVPQNLSASRPQDRQFILSSKKLLLSDSGFYLCAITGTSALEQYFGPGTRLTVT.

This chain joins TRBV11-2 and TRBJ1-1; D not resolved. The CDR3 is made up of 12 amino acids. Germline assignment: CDR1 SGHAT and CDR2 FQNNGV. Trimming removed 2 bases at V and 4 bases at J, with 5 bases between. CDR3 in amino acids: CASSLSGTEAFF. For the CDR3, the DNA is TGTGCCAGCAGCTTAAGCGGCACTGAAGCTTTCTTT. The full variable domain, rest sourced from reference TRBV11-2 and TRBJ1-1, is EAGVAQSPRYKIIEKRQSVAFWCNPISGHATLYWYQQILGQGPKLLIQFQNNGVVDDSQLPKDRFSAERLKGVDSTLKIQPAKLEDSAVYLCASSLSGTEAFFGQGTRLTVV.

The chain joins TRBV5-1 to TRBJ2-1; TRBD2 aligns across 13 bases. With V trimmed by 7 bases and J by 8 bases, 12 bases remained unmatched. The CDR3 sequence is 16 residues long. Germline values: CDR1 SGHRS, CDR2 YFSETQ. The CDR3 loop is CASRQLLAGGQDEQFF. The CDR3 DNA reads TGCGCCAGCCGACAGCTACTAGCGGGAGGGCAGGATGAGCAGTTCTTC.